The T cell receptor beta chain under discussion was sequenced for a study of T-cell memory formation after mild COVID-19. Study findings and constraints: The study detected some responding clones in pre-infection memory, suggesting cross-reactive memory joined.

TCRdb re-derived calls from the 5' RACE reads in MiXCR, one entry per CDR3 protein. This sample has hundreds of thousands of distinct CDR3 sequences, with roughly 15% found just once. A note on this clonotype: Its antigen is undetermined.

This CDR3 is built from 13 residues. V trimming: 2 bases; J trimming: 3 bases; junction bases outside the gene matches: 1. Germline-derived CDR1 and CDR2 are MNHEY and SVGEGT. The chain is built from TRBV6-2 or TRBV6-3 and TRBJ2-7; the match to TRBD2 covers 7 bases. The sequencing sample was made of PBMCs or a T cell subset sorted from them (not recorded which). The receptor comes from a man between 18 and 35 years old who had mild COVID-19 (a few samples of this study predate the infection). Cell type and time point are not known. This CDR3 is CASSYGDYYEQYF. CDR3 coding DNA: TGTGCCAGCAGTTACGGGGACTACTACGAGCAGTACTTC.